The entry below describes one T cell receptor beta chain. Its antigen is not known. The CDR3 runs to 15 residues. In germline, CDR1 is MDHEN, CDR2 SYDVKM. Trimming shortened V by 6 bases and J by 11 bases, and 23 bases separated the two germline ends. The entry originates in a study of cytomegalovirus exposure and HLA in healthy donors. Study-level background: Researchers previously reported finding just under 120 million unique TCR beta sequences from about 170 million T cells.

The primer mix had 60 Vbeta and 13 Jbeta primers. Using immunoSEQ multiplex PCR, the repertoire was profiled, and TCRdb retains in-frame clones only, with some absent. Of 90,000 or so clones listed, about 78% were seen once; the top ten hold less than 3.5%. The study, taken as a whole, reports: In a later analysis, CMV-associated beta chains were mostly HLA-associated, it appeared.

Input material: PBMCs. This TCR came from a woman between 40 and 55 years old in good health and CMV-seronegative. The rearrangement links TRBV28 to TRBJ1-5; D perhaps matches TRBD1 (6 bases). The CDR3 DNA reads TGTGCCAGCAGCCCTGGACAGAAAAGAATAGGGACCCAGCATTTT. It encodes CASSPGQKRIGTQHF.